These 17 T cell receptor beta chains originate from one sample sequenced in a study of cytomegalovirus exposure and HLA in healthy donors. A multiplex PCR was run with 60 Vbeta primers and 13 Jbeta primers. TCRdb's table, derived via immunoSEQ multiplex PCR, lists solely in-frame clones and lacks some. The table records a few hundred thousand clones, around 77% of them present only once. What was sequenced was PBMCs. The receptors were gathered from a woman in her 30s in good health and CMV-seronegative.

The CDR3 bases are TGTGCCAGCAGCTCACTTCGACAGATCTATGGCTACACCTTC. This translates into CASSSLRQIYGYTF. The chain carries TRBV11-2 and TRBJ1-2, with D perhaps TRBD1 (5 bases). CDR3 length: 14 residues. Per germline, CDR1 SGHAT and CDR2 FQNNGV. Between the trimmed V and J ends, which lost 4 bases and 4 bases, there was a span of 13 bases. The complete variable domain, with remaining parts taken from reference TRBV11-2 and TRBJ1-2, reads EAGVAQSPRYKIIEKRQSVAFWCNPISGHATLYWYQQILGQGPKLLIQFQNNGVVDDSQLPKDRFSAERLKGVDSTLKIQPAKLEDSAVYLCASSSLRQIYGYTFGSGTRLTVV.

V gene TRBV16 combines with J gene TRBJ1-1; the D gene is possibly TRBD1 (6 bases). Germline loops: CDR1 KGHSY, CDR2 FQNENV. With 4 bases removed from V and 5 bases from J, the gap between germline ends came to 20 bases. CDR3 length: 16 residues. The chain's CDR3 is CASSRLHSGGGTEAFF. CDR3 nucleotide sequence: TGTGCCAGCAGCCGACTCCATTCGGGAGGGGGGACTGAAGCTTTCTTT.

The table lists this clone with a count of one. The chain combines TRBV5-1 with TRBJ1-5; 8 bases are shared with TRBD1. CDR1 and CDR2 from the germline V gene are SGHRS and YFSETQ. J gave up 3 bases and V 4 bases, and 12 bases lay outside the gene matches. The CDR3 has 17 residues. The CDR3 DNA is TGCGCCAGCAGCCCTGTAATAACAGGGGGACTCAATCAGCCCCAGCATTTT. Its protein is CASSPVITGGLNQPQHF.

This clone was found once. J is TRBJ2-7 and V is TRBV6-1; perhaps TRBD1 as D (5 bases). Trimming removed 6 bases from V and 4 bases from J, with 7 bases in between. Looked up from germline, CDR1 is MNHNS and CDR2 is SASEGT. The CDR3 covers 11 residues. CDR3 region: CASRQGYEQYF. CDR3 nucleotides: TGTGCCAGCAGGCAGGGATACGAGCAGTACTTC.

This rearrangement joins TRBV5-6 to TRBJ1-6, with TRBD1 matching 7 bases. Germline assignment: CDR1 SGHDT and CDR2 YYEEEE. The junction had 6 bases not matched to a gene; V was cut back by 4 bases and J by 5 bases. The CDR3 loop spans 15 amino acids. The CDR3 here is CASSLPGGNNSPLHF. The DNA of the CDR3 is TGTGCCAGCAGCCTCCCAGGGGGGAATAATTCACCCCTCCACTTT. Filled out from reference TRBV5-6 and TRBJ1-6, the complete variable domain reads DAGVTQSPTHLIKTRGQQVTLRCSPKSGHDTVSWYQQALGQGPQFIFQYYEEEERQRGNFPDRFSGHQFPNYSSELNVNALLLGDSALYLCASSLPGGNNSPLHFGNGTRLTVT.

The chain recombines TRBV19 with TRBJ2-5, with D hard to call. Germline CDR1 LNHDA, CDR2 SQIVND (reference sequence). Trimming took 5 bases from V and 0 from J, leaving 10 bases between them. The CDR3 has 14 amino acids. The chain's CDR3 is CASSRQVYQETQYF. In DNA, the CDR3 is TGTGCCAGTAGTCGGCAGGTTTACCAAGAGACCCAGTACTTC.

The chain employs TRBV27 and TRBJ1-1; D call uncertain. The CDR3 contains 15 residues. Germline assignment: CDR1 MNHEY and CDR2 SMNVEV (reference sequence). The V end lost 5 bases, the J end lost 1 base, and 14 bases lay between the germline ends. CDR3: CASSTPGRANTEAFF. The CDR3 DNA follows: TGTGCCAGCAGTACTCCGGGGAGGGCGAACACTGAAGCTTTCTTT.

The CDR3 region is CAIWEAGELFF. DNA for the CDR3: TGTGCCATTTGGGAGGCGGGGGAGCTGTTTTTT. The chain carries TRBV28 and TRBJ2-2, with a tentative D call TRBD2 (6 bases). Looked up from germline, CDR1 is MDHEN and CDR2 is SYDVKM. Trimming took 10 bases from V and 8 from J, leaving 11 bases between them. This CDR3 spans 11 amino acids. Filled out from reference TRBV28 and TRBJ2-2, the complete variable domain reads DVKVTQSSRYLVKRTGEKVFLECVQDMDHENMFWYRQDPGLGLRLIYFSYDVKMKEKGDIPEGYSVSREKKERFSLILESASTNQTSMYLCAIWEAGELFFGEGSRLTVL.

The rearrangement links TRBV6-5 to TRBJ2-7; 7 positions agree with TRBD1. After removal of 4 bases from V and 6 bases from J, the junction contained 3 bases not matched to a gene. The CDR3 totals 12 residues. The germline gives CDR1 MNHEY, CDR2 SVGAGI. The CDR3 protein is CASSWAGGEQYF. The CDR3 DNA reads as TGTGCCAGCAGTTGGGCAGGGGGCGAGCAGTACTTC.

This chain's CDR3 is CASSLKTGRVVAFF. The CDR3 bases are TGTGCCAGCAGCTTAAAAACAGGTCGAGTGGTGGCTTTCTTT. The chain has TRBV11-2 and TRBJ1-1; D might be TRBD1 (5 bases). Germline CDR1 and CDR2: SGHAT and FQNNGV. The length of the CDR3 is 14 residues. V was trimmed by 2 bases and J by 11 bases, leaving 18 bases between them. Based on the CDR3 plus reference TRBV11-2 and TRBJ1-1, the full variable domain is EAGVAQSPRYKIIEKRQSVAFWCNPISGHATLYWYQQILGQGPKLLIQFQNNGVVDDSQLPKDRFSAERLKGVDSTLKIQPAKLEDSAVYLCASSLKTGRVVAFFGQGTRLTVV.

The count of this clone is one. At one end, the junction sequence differs from germline, possibly due to a read error. The genes are TRBV9 and TRBJ2-5; 9 nucleotides line up with TRBD1. The germline gives CDR1 SGDLS, CDR2 YYNGEE. This CDR3 is built from 16 residues. The CDR3 region has the DNA TGTGCCAGCAGCGCCTCTAGGAACAGGGGGCAAGCGACCCAGTACTTC. It encodes CASSASRNRGQATQYF. The whole variable domain, remainder taken from reference TRBV9 and TRBJ2-5, is DSGVTQTPKHLITATGQRVTLRCSPRSGDLSVYWYQQSLDQGLQFLIQYYNGEERAKGNILERFSAQQFPDLHSELNLSSLELGDSALYFCASSASRNRGQATQYFGPGTRLLVL.

The chain uses TRBV7-9 and TRBJ2-3; D is unclear. This CDR3 contains 14 residues. Germline CDR1 SEHNR, CDR2 FQNEAQ (reference sequence). V dropped 5 bases and J dropped 2 bases, with 11 bases sitting between them. The CDR3 DNA sequence: TGTGCCAGCAGCCTACGCGACTTCACAGATACGCAGTATTTT. Its protein is CASSLRDFTDTQYF.

The chain joins TRBV9 to TRBJ2-7, with D unresolved. The CDR3 consists of 18 residues. Looked up from germline, CDR1 is SGDLS and CDR2 is YYNGEE. V was shortened by 0 bases and J by 2 bases, with 21 bases between the two germline ends. The CDR3 loop reads CASSVAPDNAYLTYEQYF. The CDR3 nucleotides are TGTGCCAGCAGCGTAGCCCCCGATAACGCGTACTTAACCTACGAGCAGTACTTC.

The rearrangement uses TRBV7-3 and TRBJ2-3; 13 bases agree with TRBD2. Losses at the gene ends were 5 bases for V and 3 bases for J; bases not matched to a gene: 5. The CDR3 covers 16 residues. Per the germline V gene, CDR1 is SGHTA and CDR2 is FQGTGA. The CDR3 spells CASSQGLAGETDTQYF. As DNA, the CDR3 is TGTGCCAGCAGCCAAGGACTAGCGGGGGAAACAGATACGCAGTATTTT.

V is TRBV27 and J is TRBJ1-1, with TRBD1 matching over 8 bases. The CDR3 has 13 amino acids. Germline CDR1 and CDR2: MNHEY and SMNVEV (reference sequence). J was trimmed by 1 base and V by 8 bases; bases with no gene match: 3. CDR3 bases: TGTGCCAGCCAGACAGGGGAGAACACTGAAGCTTTCTTT. It specifies CASQTGENTEAFF.

The chain joins TRBV2 to TRBJ2-2, with D perhaps matching TRBD2 (5 bases). The CDR3 sequence is 17 residues long. Trimming left V 7 bases short and J 0 bases short, with 18 bases between. Germline CDR1 SNHLY, CDR2 FYNNEI. CDR3 DNA sequence: TGTGCCAGCAATGCCGGAGAGGGCTATTCGAACACCGGGGAGCTGTTTTTT. This encodes CASNAGEGYSNTGELFF.

This clone was counted between two and nine times. The chain carries TRBV9 and TRBJ2-1; TRBD2 might be the D (6 bases). The length of the CDR3 is 17 residues. The germline V gene has CDR1 SGDLS and CDR2 YYNGEE. The V end lost 0 bases, the J end lost 5 bases, and 18 bases lay between the germline ends. The CDR3 here is CASSVAVSGAADNEQFF. The CDR3 DNA is TGTGCCAGCAGCGTAGCTGTTAGCGGAGCAGCCGACAATGAGCAGTTCTTC.